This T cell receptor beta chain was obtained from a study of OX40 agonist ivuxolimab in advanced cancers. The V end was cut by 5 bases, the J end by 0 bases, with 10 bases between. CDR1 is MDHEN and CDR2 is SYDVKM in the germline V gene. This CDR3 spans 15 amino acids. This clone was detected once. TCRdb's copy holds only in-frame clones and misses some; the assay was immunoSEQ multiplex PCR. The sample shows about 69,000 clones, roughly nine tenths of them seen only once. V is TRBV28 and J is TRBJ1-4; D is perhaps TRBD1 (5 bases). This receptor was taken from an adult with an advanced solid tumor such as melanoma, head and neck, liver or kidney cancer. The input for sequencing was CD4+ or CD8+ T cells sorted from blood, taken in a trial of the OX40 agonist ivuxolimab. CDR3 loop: CASSKTETTNEKLFF. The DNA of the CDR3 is TGTGCCAGCAGTAAGACAGAAACAACTAATGAAAAACTGTTTTTT.